This TCR beta chain was captured in a study of T cells after yellow fever vaccination. Regarding the study as a whole: It was a small share of clonotypes that appeared in both CD4 and CD8 compartments. In post-booster samples, most primary-vaccination clones reappeared (under 98% CD4, approximately 91% CD8). Compared with primary, the secondary response was weaker and peaked at day 5, not 15.

In making TCR cDNA, 5'RACE template switching added a universal primer site and UMIs to it. TCRdb processed the 5' RACE reads anew with MiXCR; each CDR3 protein has one entry. Seen here are more than 120,000 distinct CDR3 sequences, 7.7% observed once, and the top ten hold around 0.73%. The ends were cut back, 1 base at V and 6 bases at J, with 9 bases in the middle. The CDR3 contains 13 residues. Germline V gene lookup returns CDR1 SQVTM and CDR2 ANQGSEA. This clonotype came up many times. The target antigen is unknown. The receptor was isolated from a man between 25 and 39 years old who received the YFV17D yellow fever vaccine. J is TRBJ2-2 and V is TRBV29-1; D possibly corresponds to TRBD2 (6 bases). The specimen comprised CD4+ T cells sorted from PBMCs, sampled 5 days after the yellow fever booster vaccination. Here the CDR3 DNA reads TGCAGCGTTGAAGTACTAGCTGCCGGGGAGCTGTTTTTT. Translating gives CSVEVLAAGELFF.